This T cell receptor (beta chain) came from a study of CD8 T cells in ankylosing spondylitis. This clonotype occurred a few times. Antigen specificity is unknown. The study's findings and limits: Clones linked to disease were reported to show significant enrichment in matched ankylosing spondylitis synovial fluid. For ankylosing spondylitis blood, a TCR beta motif of several highly homologous variants appeared characteristic.

In making TCR beta libraries, quantitative 5'-RACE with molecular barcodes was used. TCRdb re-analysed the 5' RACE reads in MiXCR, keeping a single row per CDR3 protein. The sample yields about 450,000 distinct CDR3 sequences, more than 25% seen once. Sequenced input: blood, either unsorted or a sorted T cell fraction (not recorded which). The sequence was obtained from a male donor with ankylosing spondylitis.

The CDR3: CASIDPRRETQYF. DNA of the CDR3: TGTGCCAGTATTGACCCTCGAAGGGAGACCCAGTACTTC. The genes are TRBV2 and TRBJ2-5; D is ambiguous. V was shortened by 9 bases and J by 5 bases, with 16 bases between the two germline ends. The CDR3 is made up of 13 amino acids. The germline CDR1 and CDR2 sequences are SNHLY and FYNNEI. The full variable domain, in which reference TRBV2 and TRBJ2-5 provide the parts outside the CDR3, is EPEVTQTPSHQVTQMGQEVILRCVPISNHLYFYWYRQILGQKVEFLVSFYNNEISEKSEIFDDQFSVERPDGSNFTLKIRSTKLEDSAMYFCASIDPRRETQYFGPGTRLLVL.